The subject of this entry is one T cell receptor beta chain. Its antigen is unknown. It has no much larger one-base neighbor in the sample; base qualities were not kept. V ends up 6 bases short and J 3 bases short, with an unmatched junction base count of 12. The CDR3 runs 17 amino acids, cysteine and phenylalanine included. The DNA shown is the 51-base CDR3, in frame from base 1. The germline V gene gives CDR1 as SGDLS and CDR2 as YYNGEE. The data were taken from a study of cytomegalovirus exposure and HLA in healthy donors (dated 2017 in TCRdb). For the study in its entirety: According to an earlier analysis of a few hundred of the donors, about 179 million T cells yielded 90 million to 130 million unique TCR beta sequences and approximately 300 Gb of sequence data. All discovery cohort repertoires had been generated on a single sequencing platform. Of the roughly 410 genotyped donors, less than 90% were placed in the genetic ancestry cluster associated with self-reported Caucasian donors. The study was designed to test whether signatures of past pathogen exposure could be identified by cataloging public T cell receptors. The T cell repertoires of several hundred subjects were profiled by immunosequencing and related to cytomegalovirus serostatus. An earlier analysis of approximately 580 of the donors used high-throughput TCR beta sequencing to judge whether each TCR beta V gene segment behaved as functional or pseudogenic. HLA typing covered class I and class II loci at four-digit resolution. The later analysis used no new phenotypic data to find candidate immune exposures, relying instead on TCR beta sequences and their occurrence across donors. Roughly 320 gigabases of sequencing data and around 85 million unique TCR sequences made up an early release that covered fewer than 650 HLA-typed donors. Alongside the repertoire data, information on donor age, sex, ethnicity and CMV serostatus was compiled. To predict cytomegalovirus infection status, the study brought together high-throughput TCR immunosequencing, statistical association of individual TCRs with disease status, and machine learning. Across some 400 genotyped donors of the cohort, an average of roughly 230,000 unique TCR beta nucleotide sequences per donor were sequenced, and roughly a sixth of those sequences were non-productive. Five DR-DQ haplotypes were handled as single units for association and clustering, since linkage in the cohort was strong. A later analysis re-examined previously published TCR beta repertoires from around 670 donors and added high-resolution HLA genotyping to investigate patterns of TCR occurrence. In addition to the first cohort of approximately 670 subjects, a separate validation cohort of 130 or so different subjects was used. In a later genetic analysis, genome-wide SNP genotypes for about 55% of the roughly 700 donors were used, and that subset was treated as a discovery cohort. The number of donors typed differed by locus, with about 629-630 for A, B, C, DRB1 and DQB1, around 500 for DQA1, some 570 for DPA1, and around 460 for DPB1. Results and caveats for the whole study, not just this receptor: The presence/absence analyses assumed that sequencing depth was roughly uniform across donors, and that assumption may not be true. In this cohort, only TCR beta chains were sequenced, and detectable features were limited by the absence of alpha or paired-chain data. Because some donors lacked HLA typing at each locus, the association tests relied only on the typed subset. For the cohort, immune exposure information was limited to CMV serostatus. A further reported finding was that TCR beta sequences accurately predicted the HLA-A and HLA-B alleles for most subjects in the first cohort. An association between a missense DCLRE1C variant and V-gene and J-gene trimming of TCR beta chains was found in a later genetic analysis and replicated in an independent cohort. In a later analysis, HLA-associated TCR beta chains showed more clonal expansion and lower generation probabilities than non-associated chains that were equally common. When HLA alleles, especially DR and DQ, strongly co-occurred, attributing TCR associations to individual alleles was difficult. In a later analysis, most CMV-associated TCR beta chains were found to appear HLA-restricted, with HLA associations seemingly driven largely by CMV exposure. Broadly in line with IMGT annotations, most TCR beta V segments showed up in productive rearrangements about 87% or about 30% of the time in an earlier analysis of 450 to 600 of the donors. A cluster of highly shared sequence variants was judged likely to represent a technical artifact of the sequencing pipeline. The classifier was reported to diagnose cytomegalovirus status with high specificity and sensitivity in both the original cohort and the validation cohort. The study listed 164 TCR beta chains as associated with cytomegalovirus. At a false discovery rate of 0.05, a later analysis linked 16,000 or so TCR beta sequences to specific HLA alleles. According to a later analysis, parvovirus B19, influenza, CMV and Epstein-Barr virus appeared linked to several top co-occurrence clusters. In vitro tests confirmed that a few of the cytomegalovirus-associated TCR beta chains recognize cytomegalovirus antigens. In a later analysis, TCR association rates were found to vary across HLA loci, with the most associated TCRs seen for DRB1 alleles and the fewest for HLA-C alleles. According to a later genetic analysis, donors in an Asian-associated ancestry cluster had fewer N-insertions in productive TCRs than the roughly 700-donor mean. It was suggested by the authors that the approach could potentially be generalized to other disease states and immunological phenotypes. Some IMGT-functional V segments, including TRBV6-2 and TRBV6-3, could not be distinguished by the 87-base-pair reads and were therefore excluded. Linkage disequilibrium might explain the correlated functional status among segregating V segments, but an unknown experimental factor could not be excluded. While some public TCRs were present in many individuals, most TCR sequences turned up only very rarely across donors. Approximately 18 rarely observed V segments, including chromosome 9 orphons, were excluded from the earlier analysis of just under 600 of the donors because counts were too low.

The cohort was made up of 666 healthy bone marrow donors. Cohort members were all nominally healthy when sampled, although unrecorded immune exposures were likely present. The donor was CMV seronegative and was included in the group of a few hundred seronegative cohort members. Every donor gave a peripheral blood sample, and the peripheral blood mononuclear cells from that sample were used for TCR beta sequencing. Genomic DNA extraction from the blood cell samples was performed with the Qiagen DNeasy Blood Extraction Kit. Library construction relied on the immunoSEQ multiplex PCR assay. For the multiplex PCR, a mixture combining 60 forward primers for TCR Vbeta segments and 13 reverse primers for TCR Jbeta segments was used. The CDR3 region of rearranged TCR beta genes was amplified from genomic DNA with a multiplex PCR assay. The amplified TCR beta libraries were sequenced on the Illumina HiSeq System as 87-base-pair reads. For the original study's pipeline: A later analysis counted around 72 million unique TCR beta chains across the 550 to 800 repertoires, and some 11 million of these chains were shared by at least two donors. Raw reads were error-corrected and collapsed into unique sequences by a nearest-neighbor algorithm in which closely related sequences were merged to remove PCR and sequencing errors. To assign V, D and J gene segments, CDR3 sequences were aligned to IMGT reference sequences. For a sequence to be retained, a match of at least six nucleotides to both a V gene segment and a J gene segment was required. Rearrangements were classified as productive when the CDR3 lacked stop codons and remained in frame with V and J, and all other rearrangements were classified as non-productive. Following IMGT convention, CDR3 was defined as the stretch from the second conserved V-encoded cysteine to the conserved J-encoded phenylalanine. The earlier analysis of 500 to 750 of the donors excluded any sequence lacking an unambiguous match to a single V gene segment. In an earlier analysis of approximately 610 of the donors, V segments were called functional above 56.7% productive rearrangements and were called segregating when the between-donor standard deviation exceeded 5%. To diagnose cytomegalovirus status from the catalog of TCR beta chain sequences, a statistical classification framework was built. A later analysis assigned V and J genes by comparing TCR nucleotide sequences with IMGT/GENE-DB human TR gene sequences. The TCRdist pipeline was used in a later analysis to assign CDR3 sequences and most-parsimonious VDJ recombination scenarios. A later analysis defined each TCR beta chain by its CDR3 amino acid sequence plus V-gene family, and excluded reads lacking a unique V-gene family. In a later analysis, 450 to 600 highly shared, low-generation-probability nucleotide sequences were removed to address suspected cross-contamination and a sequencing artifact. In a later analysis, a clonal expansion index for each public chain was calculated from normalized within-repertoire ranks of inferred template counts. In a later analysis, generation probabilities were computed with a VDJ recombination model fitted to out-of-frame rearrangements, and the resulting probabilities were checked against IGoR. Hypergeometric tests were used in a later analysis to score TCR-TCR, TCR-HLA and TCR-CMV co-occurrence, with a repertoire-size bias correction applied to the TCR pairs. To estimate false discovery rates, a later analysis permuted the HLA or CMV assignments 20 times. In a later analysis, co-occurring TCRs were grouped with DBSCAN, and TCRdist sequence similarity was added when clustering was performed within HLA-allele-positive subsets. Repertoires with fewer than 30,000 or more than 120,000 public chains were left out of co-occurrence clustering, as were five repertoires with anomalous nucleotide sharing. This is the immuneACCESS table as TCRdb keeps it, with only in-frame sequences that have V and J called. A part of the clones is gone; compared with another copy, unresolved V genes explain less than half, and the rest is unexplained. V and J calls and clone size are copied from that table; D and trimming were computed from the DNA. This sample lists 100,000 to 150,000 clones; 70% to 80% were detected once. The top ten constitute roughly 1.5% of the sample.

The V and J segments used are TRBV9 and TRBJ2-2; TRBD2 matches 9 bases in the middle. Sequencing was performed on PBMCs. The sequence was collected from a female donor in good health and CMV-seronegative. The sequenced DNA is TGTGCCAGCACCCCTAGTAGCGGGAGAGCGGACACCGGGGAGCTGTTTTTT. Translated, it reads CASTPSSGRADTGELFF.